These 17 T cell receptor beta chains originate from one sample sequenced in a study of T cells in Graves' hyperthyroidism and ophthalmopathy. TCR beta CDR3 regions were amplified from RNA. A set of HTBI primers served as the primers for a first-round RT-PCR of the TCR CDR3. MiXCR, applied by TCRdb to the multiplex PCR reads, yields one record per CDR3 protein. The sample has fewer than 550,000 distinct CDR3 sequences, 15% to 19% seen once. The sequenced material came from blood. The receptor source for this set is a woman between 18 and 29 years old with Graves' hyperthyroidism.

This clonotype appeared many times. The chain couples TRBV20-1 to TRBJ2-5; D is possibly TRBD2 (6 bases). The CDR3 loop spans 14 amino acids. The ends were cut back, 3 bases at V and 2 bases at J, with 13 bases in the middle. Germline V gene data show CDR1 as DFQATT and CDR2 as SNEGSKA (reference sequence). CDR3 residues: CSASRTTLQETQYF. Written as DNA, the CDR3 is TGCAGTGCTAGCCGGACTACCCTACAAGAGACCCAGTACTTC.

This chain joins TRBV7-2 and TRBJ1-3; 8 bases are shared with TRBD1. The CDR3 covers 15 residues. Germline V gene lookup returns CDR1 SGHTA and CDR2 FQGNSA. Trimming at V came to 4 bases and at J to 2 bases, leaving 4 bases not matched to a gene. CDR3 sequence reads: CASSSSGGPGNTIYF. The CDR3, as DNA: TGTGCCAGCAGCTCATCAGGGGGCCCTGGAAACACCATATATTTT.

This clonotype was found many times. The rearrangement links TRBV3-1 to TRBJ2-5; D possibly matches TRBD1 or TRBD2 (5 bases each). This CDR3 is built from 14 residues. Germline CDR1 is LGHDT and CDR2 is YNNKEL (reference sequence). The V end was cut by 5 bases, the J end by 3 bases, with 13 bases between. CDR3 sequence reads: CASSSLGREETQYF. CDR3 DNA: TGTGCCAGCAGCTCTCTGGGGCGGGAAGAGACCCAGTACTTC.

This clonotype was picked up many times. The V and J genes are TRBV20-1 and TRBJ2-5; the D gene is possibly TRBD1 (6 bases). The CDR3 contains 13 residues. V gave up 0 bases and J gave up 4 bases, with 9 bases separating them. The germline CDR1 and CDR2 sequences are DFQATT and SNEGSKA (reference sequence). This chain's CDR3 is CSARDPGVETQYF. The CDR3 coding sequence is TGCAGTGCTAGAGACCCAGGGGTAGAGACCCAGTACTTC.

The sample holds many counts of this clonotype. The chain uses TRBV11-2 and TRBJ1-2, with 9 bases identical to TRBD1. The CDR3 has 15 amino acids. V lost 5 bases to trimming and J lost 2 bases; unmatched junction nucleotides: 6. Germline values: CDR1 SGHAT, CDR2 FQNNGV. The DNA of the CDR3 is TGTGCCAGCAGCCGATCGACAGGGGGGAACTATGGCTACACCTTC. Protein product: CASSRSTGGNYGYTF.

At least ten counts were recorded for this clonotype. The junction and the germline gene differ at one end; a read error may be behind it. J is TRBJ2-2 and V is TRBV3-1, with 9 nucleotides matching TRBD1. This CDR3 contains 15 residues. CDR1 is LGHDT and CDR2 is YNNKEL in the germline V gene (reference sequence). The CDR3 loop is CASSPQGAKTGELFF. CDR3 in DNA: TGTGCCAGCAGCCCACAGGGGGCGAAAACCGGGGAGCTGTTTTTT.

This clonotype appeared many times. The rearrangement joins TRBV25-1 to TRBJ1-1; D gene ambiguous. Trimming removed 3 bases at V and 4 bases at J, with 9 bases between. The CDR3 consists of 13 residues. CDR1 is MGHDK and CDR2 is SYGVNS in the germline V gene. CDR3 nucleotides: TGTGCCAGCAGTGATGGAGGACCCACTGAAGCTTTCTTT. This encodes CASSDGGPTEAFF. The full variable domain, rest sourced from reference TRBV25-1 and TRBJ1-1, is EADIYQTPRYLVIGTGKKITLECSQTMGHDKMYWYQQDPGMELHLIHYSYGVNSTEKGDLSSESTVSRIRTEHFPLTLESARPSHTSQYLCASSDGGPTEAFFGQGTRLTVV.

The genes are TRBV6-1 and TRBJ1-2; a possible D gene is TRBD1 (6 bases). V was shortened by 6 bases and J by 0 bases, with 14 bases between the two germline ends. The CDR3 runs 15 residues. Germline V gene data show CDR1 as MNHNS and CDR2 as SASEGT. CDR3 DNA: TGTGCCAGCAGGGACGGACAGAATCCTAACTATGGCTACACCTTC. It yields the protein CASRDGQNPNYGYTF.

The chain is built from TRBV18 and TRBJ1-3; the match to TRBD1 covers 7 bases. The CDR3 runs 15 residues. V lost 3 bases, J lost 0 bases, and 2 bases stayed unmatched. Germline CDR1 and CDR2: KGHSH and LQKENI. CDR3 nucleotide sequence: TGTGCCAGCTCACCGCGACAGGGCTCTGGAAACACCATATATTTT. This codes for CASSPRQGSGNTIYF.

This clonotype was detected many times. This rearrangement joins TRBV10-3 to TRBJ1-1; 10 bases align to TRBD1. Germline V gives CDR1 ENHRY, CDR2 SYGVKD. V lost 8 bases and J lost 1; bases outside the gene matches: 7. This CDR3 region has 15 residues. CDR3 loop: CAIRDRGSGNTEAFF. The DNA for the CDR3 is TGTGCCATCCGGGACAGGGGTTCCGGGAACACTGAAGCTTTCTTT.

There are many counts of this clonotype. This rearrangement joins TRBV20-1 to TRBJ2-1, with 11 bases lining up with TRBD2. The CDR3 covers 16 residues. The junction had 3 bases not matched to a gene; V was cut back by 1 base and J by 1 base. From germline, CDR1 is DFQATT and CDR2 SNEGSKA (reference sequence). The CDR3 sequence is CSARGRTSGSYNEQFF. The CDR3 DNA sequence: TGCAGTGCTAGAGGAAGGACTAGCGGGTCCTACAATGAGCAGTTCTTC.

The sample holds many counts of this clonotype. DNA of the CDR3: TGTGCCAGCAGCCTGAGACTAGCGGGGGTCACAGATACGCAGTATTTT. Translating it yields CASSLRLAGVTDTQYF. The V call is TRBV7-2, the J call TRBJ2-3, with TRBD2 identical over 12 bases. Germline CDR1 and CDR2: SGHTA and FQGNSA. The CDR3 contains 16 residues. V shed 5 bases and J 2 bases; nucleotides not matched to a gene: 5.

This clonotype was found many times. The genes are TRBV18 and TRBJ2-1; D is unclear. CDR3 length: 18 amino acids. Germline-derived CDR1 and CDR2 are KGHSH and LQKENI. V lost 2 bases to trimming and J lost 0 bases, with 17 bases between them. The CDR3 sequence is CASSPFQPPVDSYNEQFF. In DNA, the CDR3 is TGTGCCAGCTCACCATTTCAACCCCCAGTTGACTCCTACAATGAGCAGTTCTTC.

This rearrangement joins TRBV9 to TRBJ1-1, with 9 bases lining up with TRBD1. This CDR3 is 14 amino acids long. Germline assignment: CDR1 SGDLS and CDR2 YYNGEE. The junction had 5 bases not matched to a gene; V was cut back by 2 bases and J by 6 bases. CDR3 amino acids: CASSVGQGVAEAFF. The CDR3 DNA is TGTGCCAGCAGCGTGGGACAGGGTGTCGCTGAAGCTTTCTTT.

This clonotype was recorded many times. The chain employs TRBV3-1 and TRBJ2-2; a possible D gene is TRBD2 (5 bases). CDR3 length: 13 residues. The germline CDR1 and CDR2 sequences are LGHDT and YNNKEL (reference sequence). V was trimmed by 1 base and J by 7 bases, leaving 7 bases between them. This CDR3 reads CASSQAAGGELFF. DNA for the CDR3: TGTGCCAGCAGCCAAGCGGCGGGCGGGGAGCTGTTTTTT.

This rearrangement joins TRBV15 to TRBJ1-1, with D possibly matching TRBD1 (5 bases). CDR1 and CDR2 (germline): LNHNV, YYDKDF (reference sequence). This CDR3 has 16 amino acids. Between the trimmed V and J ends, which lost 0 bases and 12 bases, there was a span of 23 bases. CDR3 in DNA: TGTGCCACCAGCAGAGACCCCGCGGCGGGACGACAAGAGACTTTCTTT. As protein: CATSRDPAAGRQETFF.

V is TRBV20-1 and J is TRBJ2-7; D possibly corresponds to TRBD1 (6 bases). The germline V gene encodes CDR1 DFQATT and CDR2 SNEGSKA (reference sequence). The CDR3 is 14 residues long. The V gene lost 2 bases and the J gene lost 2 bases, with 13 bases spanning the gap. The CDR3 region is CSARKQGWPYEQYF. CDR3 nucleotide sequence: TGCAGTGCTAGAAAACAGGGATGGCCCTACGAGCAGTACTTC.